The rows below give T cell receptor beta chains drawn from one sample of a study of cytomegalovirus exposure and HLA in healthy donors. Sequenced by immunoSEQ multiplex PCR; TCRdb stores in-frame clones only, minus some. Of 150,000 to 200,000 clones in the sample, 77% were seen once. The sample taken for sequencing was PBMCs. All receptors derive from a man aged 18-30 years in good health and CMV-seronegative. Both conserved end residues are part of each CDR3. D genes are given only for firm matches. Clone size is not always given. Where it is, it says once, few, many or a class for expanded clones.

TGTGCCAGCAGCTTAGGACCGGACTTCACCTACGAGCAGTACTTC,CASSLGPDFTYEQYF,-,-,TRBV11-2,TRBJ2-7
TGTGCTAGCAGCTTAGAGGCCAGGGGAGAGACCCAGTACTTC,CASSLEARGETQYF,-,-,TRBV7-7,TRBJ2-5
TGTGCCAGTAGTATACAAAAAAGGGGGGGAGCGAACACTGAAGCTTTCTTT,CASSIQKRGGANTEAFF,-,-,TRBV19,TRBJ1-1
TGTGCCAGCAGCTTCATAGGACAGGGAGGCTACGAGCAGTACTTC,CASSFIGQGGYEQYF,TRBD1,-,TRBV5-4,TRBJ2-7
TGTGCCAGCAGTTTACGGCTAGCGGGAGACTACGAGCAGTACTTC,CASSLRLAGDYEQYF,TRBD2,once,TRBV27,TRBJ2-7
TGTGCCAGCAGCCTTTCTAACTATGGCTACACCTTC,CASSLSNYGYTF,-,-,TRBV7-2,TRBJ1-2
TGCGCCAGCCAACGACAGGGCCAATCGAACACCGGGGAGCTGTTTTTT,CASQRQGQSNTGELFF,TRBD1,-,TRBV5-1,TRBJ2-2
TGTGCCAGCTCACGCGGGACAGGTGCACAAGAGACCCAGTACTTC,CASSRGTGAQETQYF,TRBD1,-,TRBV18,TRBJ2-5
TGTGCCAGCAGCGCCGCGGCAGTGAACACTGAAGCTTTCTTT,CASSAAAVNTEAFF,-,few,TRBV9,TRBJ1-1
TGTGCCAGTACCCCACTATCCAGGGGGCGAGGTGGCTACACCTTC,CASTPLSRGRGGYTF,TRBD1,-,TRBV19,TRBJ1-2
TGTGCCAGCTCACCAAGGGCAGGGGGCTCCTATGGCTACACCTTC,CASSPRAGGSYGYTF,TRBD1,-,TRBV18,TRBJ1-2
TGTGCCAGCAGTATACTACGTGATCAGCCCCAGCATTTT,CASSILRDQPQHF,-,-,TRBV28,TRBJ1-5
TGTGCCAGCAGCCCCAGGACTAGCGGCCCCTACGAGCAGTACTTC,CASSPRTSGPYEQYF,TRBD2,-,TRBV11-3,TRBJ2-7
TGCGCCAGGGCCAGCCTTATTGGGGCCGAGCAGTACTTC,CARASLIGAEQYF,-,-,TRBV10-1,TRBJ2-7
TGTGCCAGTAGTGCCGACAGGTCGTATAGCAATCAGCCCCAGCATTTT,CASSADRSYSNQPQHF,-,few,TRBV19,TRBJ1-5
TGTGCCAGTAGTATAGTAAGGGGTGAGCAGTTCTTC,CASSIVRGEQFF,-,-,TRBV19,TRBJ2-1
TGTGCCAGCAGCACCGCCGGCCGAGGAGCTTTCTTT,CASSTAGRGAFF,-,once,TRBV2,TRBJ1-1
TGCAGCGTTGTTGGGACAGGTCCCGCACGGGGGGCCAACGAGCAGTACTTC,CSVVGTGPARGANEQYF,-,-,TRBV29-1,TRBJ2-7